The clone carrying this T cell receptor beta chain was seen a handful of times. Its antigen is undetermined. It was with a sample-barcoded 5' primer and a J-beta primer mix that a second PCR of about 6 to 12 cycles was run. TCRdb reanalysed the 5' RACE reads using MiXCR and keeps one entry per CDR3 protein. The data contain around 1,900,000 distinct CDR3 sequences, about 39% of them singletons. V lost 3 bases to trimming and J lost 1 base, with 9 bases between them. The CDR3 runs to 14 residues. In germline, CDR1 is SGHTA, CDR2 FQGNSA. The data derive from a study of blood T cells in healthy people across ages. Study-wide results and caveats: Samples with more naive T cells showed higher observed beta diversity.

This sequence was found in a human donor in good health. The gene calls are TRBV7-2 and TRBJ1-2; D unresolved. The sample was blood. CDR3 coding DNA: TGTGCCAGCAGCTTCACACCTGATAACTATGGCTACACCTTC. It encodes CASSFTPDNYGYTF.